The 3 T cell receptor beta chains below were found in one sample sequenced in a study of regulatory T cells in long-lasting Graves disease. Documented time point: newly diagnosed GD, antithyroid drugs for less than 3 months. Researchers made the TCR library from RNA that was extracted from PBMCs. Researchers made TCR beta libraries by using iRepertoire HTBI primers and running Arm-PCR on CDR3 regions. TCRdb redid the calling of the multiplex PCR reads with MiXCR, one entry per CDR3 protein. Here the sample spans around 500,000 distinct CDR3 sequences, 15% to 20% being singletons. Separately, the same data were catalogued under a study of T cells in Graves' hyperthyroidism and ophthalmopathy.

Sequenced material: peripheral blood mononuclear cells (PBMCs), taken at new diagnosis, from a patient treated with antithyroid drugs. The receptors derive from a woman aged 40-60 years with Graves disease.

The sample holds many counts of this clonotype. The J gene is TRBJ1-5, the V gene TRBV2; D perhaps matches TRBD1 (6 bases). Germline values: CDR1 SNHLY, CDR2 FYNNEI. This CDR3 is built from 13 residues. Between the trimmed V and J ends, which lost 5 bases and 5 bases, there was a span of 10 bases. CDR3 loop: CASSRTVDQPQHF. CDR3 sequence (DNA): TGTGCCAGCAGTCGGACAGTGGATCAGCCCCAGCATTTT.

This clonotype was found many times. The chain employs TRBV5-6 and TRBJ1-2, with D perhaps TRBD1 (5 bases). CDR3 length: 13 amino acids. Trimming stripped 1 base from V and 3 bases from J, with 7 bases between. Germline V gene sequence: CDR1 SGHDT, CDR2 YYEEEE. The CDR3 DNA is TGTGCCAGCAGCTTGTCGGGGCACTATGGCTACACCTTC. This codes for CASSLSGHYGYTF.

The J gene is TRBJ2-6, the V gene TRBV5-5; D call uncertain. Germline V gives CDR1 SGHKS, CDR2 YYEKEE (reference sequence). The CDR3 has 18 residues. Trimming removed 4 bases from V and 1 base from J, with 18 bases in between. The CDR3, as DNA: TGTGCCAGCAGCCCCCATTCACTTGGGGAATCTGGGGCCAACGTCCTGACTTTC. Its protein product is CASSPHSLGESGANVLTF.